Shown below are 8 T cell receptor beta chains from a single sample sequenced in a study of identical twins. TCRdb recomputed calls from the 5' RACE reads with MiXCR, one row per CDR3 protein. In the table there are 350,000 or so distinct CDR3 sequences, 9% to 15% of which are singletons. The same sample was also used in a study of yellow fever vaccine responses in identical twins.

The sequenced sample consisted of CD8+ T cells sorted from blood. The source is a woman between 18 and 29 years old in good health.

This clonotype was picked up a small number of times. The chain uses TRBV19 and TRBJ2-1, with 7 bases fitting TRBD1. Germline V gene sequence: CDR1 LNHDA, CDR2 SQIVND (reference sequence). Germline trimming cut 2 bases from V and 8 bases from J; bases unmatched to any gene: 0. The CDR3 is 12 residues long. In DNA, the CDR3 is TGTGCCAGTAGTATAACAGGGGATGAGCAGTTCTTC. It is translated as CASSITGDEQFF. The whole variable domain, filled in from reference TRBV19 and TRBJ2-1, reads DGGITQSPKYLFRKEGQNVTLSCEQNLNHDAMYWYRQDPGQGLRLIYYSQIVNDFQKGDIAEGYSVSREKKESFPLTVTSAQKNPTAFYLCASSITGDEQFFGPGTRLTVL.

This clonotype was seen only a few times. V and J are TRBV20-1 and TRBJ1-5; 7 nucleotides line up with TRBD1. The length of the CDR3 is 15 residues. Losses at the gene ends were 3 bases for V and 6 bases for J; bases not matched to a gene: 11. The germline V gene encodes CDR1 DFQATT and CDR2 SNEGSKA (reference sequence). The CDR3 reads CSARGMTGMSQPQHF. The CDR3 DNA follows: TGCAGTGCTAGGGGTATGACAGGGATGAGTCAGCCCCAGCATTTT.

This clonotype was recorded at least ten times. The V call is TRBV5-1, the J call TRBJ2-1; a weak D match, TRBD2 (6 bases). Deletions cut 0 bases from V and 7 bases from J, with 8 bases between. Germline V CDR1 and CDR2: SGHRS, YFSETQ. The CDR3 sequence is 13 residues long. The CDR3 loop reads CASSLDGGNEQFF. The CDR3 DNA reads as TGCGCCAGCAGCTTGGACGGAGGGAATGAGCAGTTCTTC.

In DNA, the CDR3 is TGTGCCAGCAGCTTAGAGGGGGGAAGCTCCTACGAGCAGTACTTC. This encodes CASSLEGGSSYEQYF. This rearrangement joins TRBV7-8 to TRBJ2-7; perhaps D is TRBD1 or TRBD2 (6 bases each). V was shortened by 1 base and J by 0 bases, with 10 bases between the two germline ends. Germline CDR1 reads SGHVS; CDR2 reads FQNEAQ. The CDR3 totals 15 residues.

Comments on this clonotype: The junction shows a germline mismatch at one end, possibly a read error. This sequence joins TRBV20-1 and TRBJ2-1; tentatively, D is TRBD1 (5 bases). Germline CDR1 is DFQATT and CDR2 is SNEGSKA (reference sequence). The CDR3 contains 17 residues. CDR3 sequence (DNA): TGCTGTGCTAGAGATTACCCACGACAGAATTCTTGGGATGAGCAGTTCTTC. Its translation: CCARDYPRQNSWDEQFF.

The V gene is TRBV15, the J gene TRBJ2-2; perhaps TRBD2 as D (7 bases). This CDR3 is 16 amino acids long. Germline CDR1 LNHNV, CDR2 YYDKDF (reference sequence). The germline V and J ends were trimmed by 0 bases and 3 bases, with 11 bases remaining between them. CDR3 nucleotide sequence: TGTGCCACCAGCAGAGAGGGGGGGCTGGACACCGGGGAGCTGTTTTTT. It is translated as CATSREGGLDTGELFF.

This clonotype was observed a handful of times. The chain recombines TRBV5-5 with TRBJ2-7; 7 nucleotides match TRBD1. The germline V gene encodes CDR1 SGHKS and CDR2 YYEKEE (reference sequence). Trimming at V came to 4 bases and at J to 1 base, leaving 5 bases not matched to a gene. The CDR3 runs to 14 residues. CDR3 nucleotides: TGTGCCAGCAGCCTAGGGACAGTTTCCTACGAGCAGTACTTC. This codes for CASSLGTVSYEQYF.

This clonotype was recorded a few times. J is TRBJ1-1 and V is TRBV7-9; D gene unclear. The CDR3 sequence is 14 residues long. In germline, CDR1 is SEHNR, CDR2 FQNEAQ (reference sequence). V lost 6 bases to trimming and J lost 3 bases, with 14 bases between them. The CDR3 nucleotides read TGTGCCAGCAGGACCATTTGGGATTACACTGAAGCTTTCTTT. As protein: CASRTIWDYTEAFF.